This T cell receptor beta chain appears in the sequencing data of a study of cytomegalovirus exposure and HLA in healthy donors. Across the study: An early data release held about 85 million unique TCRs from HLA-typed donors.

Study findings and constraints: In a later analysis, CMV-associated beta chains were mostly HLA-associated, it appeared. A previous analysis found most TCR beta V segments productive roughly 90% or roughly 30% of the time.

About this clone: Its antigen remains unknown.

Primers for the PCR totalled 60 Vbeta and 13 Jbeta. Sequenced by immunoSEQ multiplex PCR; TCRdb stores in-frame clones only, minus some. The table includes around 120,000 clones, 70% to 85% detected once. Nominal health characterized the donors when sampled, though unrecorded immune exposures were likely. In germline, CDR1 is SGHVS, CDR2 FQNEAQ. This CDR3 is built from 16 residues. V gave up 5 bases and J gave up 7 bases, with 21 bases separating them. The specimen was PBMCs. The receptor comes from a boy younger than 10 in good health and CMV-seronegative. This sequence joins TRBV7-8 and TRBJ2-1; TRBD2 is a possible D gene (6 bases). The CDR3 protein is CASSQPLGGSRNEQFF. The CDR3 DNA reads as TGTGCCAGCAGCCAGCCCTTGGGAGGTTCGAGGAATGAGCAGTTCTTC. The whole variable domain, remainder taken from reference TRBV7-8 and TRBJ2-1, is GAGVSQSPRYKVAKRGQDVALRCDPISGHVSLFWYQQALGQGPEFLTYFQNEAQLDKSGLPSDRFFAERPEGSVSTLKIQRTQQEDSAVYLCASSQPLGGSRNEQFFGPGTRLTVL.